Listed here are 27 T cell receptor beta chains from one sample, sequenced in a study of T cells expressing NK-cell markers. Using the 5' RACE reads, TCRdb records one entry per CDR3 protein without DNA. Its table records 200,000 to 300,000 distinct CDR3 sequences. Material: blood T cells: a sorted CD56 or NKG2C T cell subset, CD4+ or CD8+ T cells, or bulk PBMC T cells (not recorded which). The receptors originated from a man aged 18 to 30 in good health.

The rearrangement uses TRBV20-1 and TRBJ2-7; the TCRdb D gene call, TRBD1, has no DNA to confirm it. CDR3 length: 13 residues. Germline V gene lookup returns CDR1 DFQATT and CDR2 SNEGSKA (reference sequence). The CDR3 spells CSAVLGGSGEQYF.

This sequence joins TRBV20-1 and TRBJ2-7; the D gene TCRdb calls, TRBD1, cannot be checked with no DNA. Germline V lookup: CDR1 DFQATT, CDR2 SNEGSKA (reference sequence). The CDR3 length is 15 residues. CDR3 amino acids: CSAENGDGAWREQYF.

The CDR3 sequence is CASSLVAMNTEAFF. The chain uses TRBV12-3 or TRBV12-4 and TRBJ1-1. There are 14 residues in the CDR3.

The chain combines TRBV29-1 with TRBJ1-2; TCRdb's D gene call, TRBD1, goes unchecked for lack of DNA. This CDR3 has 14 residues. Germline V gives CDR1 SQVTM, CDR2 ANQGSEA. The CDR3 sequence: CSVEEGKGYYGYTF.

This chain's CDR3 is CASSTTGQFTEAFF. The chain links TRBV12-3 or TRBV12-4 to TRBJ1-1. There are 14 residues in the CDR3.

This chain connects TRBV7-9 to TRBJ2-2. The CDR3 extends over 13 amino acids. CDR1 SEHNR and CDR2 FQNEAQ come from the germline V gene (reference sequence). The CDR3 sequence is CASGGTNTGELFF.

This sequence joins TRBV24-1 and TRBJ2-1; checking the TCRdb D call of TRBD1 is not possible without DNA. CDR1 is KGHDR, CDR2 SFDVKD, per germline. This CDR3 contains 13 residues. The CDR3 here is CATRAGALNEQFF.

The chain carries TRBV11-2 and TRBJ2-2; TCRdb gives TRBD2 as the D gene, but with no DNA this cannot be confirmed. Germline assignment: CDR1 SGHAT and CDR2 FQNNGV. The CDR3 sequence is 16 residues long. This CDR3 is CASSLQAGGNTGELFF.

The CDR3: CASRFGLAGTNEQFF. The chain joins TRBV5-1 to TRBJ2-1; no DNA is available, so the TRBD2 call from TCRdb remains unchecked. The V gene's germline CDR1 is SGHRS and CDR2 YFSETQ. This CDR3 contains 15 residues.

This sequence joins TRBV7-2 and TRBJ2-3; TCRdb calls TRBD2, which cannot be checked without DNA. Germline V gives CDR1 SGHTA, CDR2 FQGNSA. The CDR3 consists of 16 residues. The CDR3 loop is CASSKGVAGGPDTQYF.

J is TRBJ1-2 and V is TRBV20-1; TCRdb selects TRBD1, and the lack of DNA leaves this call unchecked. The CDR3 contains 14 residues. Germline CDR1 is DFQATT and CDR2 is SNEGSKA (reference sequence). The CDR3 sequence is CSASPQDSIYGYTF.

The chain carries TRBV24-1 and TRBJ2-1; TCRdb lists TRBD2, though no DNA is available to test this call. The germline V gene encodes CDR1 KGHDR and CDR2 SFDVKD. The CDR3 runs to 16 residues. CDR3: CATSGSRLAPINEQFF.

The chain's CDR3 is CSASDSGRNTGELFF. This chain uses TRBV20-1 with TRBJ2-2. Per germline, CDR1 DFQATT and CDR2 SNEGSKA (reference sequence). The CDR3 loop spans 15 amino acids.

The J gene is TRBJ2-7, the V gene TRBV28; TCRdb returns TRBD1, unconfirmable since there is no DNA. The CDR3 is 15 residues long. Germline-derived CDR1 and CDR2 are MDHEN and SYDVKM. CDR3 sequence: CASSLGSGATYEQYF.

The V and J genes are TRBV12-3 or TRBV12-4 and TRBJ2-5. The CDR3 consists of 13 residues. The CDR3 reads CASSLISTETQYF.

The chain links TRBV12-3 or TRBV12-4 to TRBJ1-2. The CDR3 extends over 14 amino acids. CDR3: CASRVRPPNYGYTF.

V usage is TRBV11-2 and J usage is TRBJ1-2; the TCRdb D gene call, TRBD1, has no DNA to confirm it. The germline CDR1 and CDR2 sequences are SGHAT and FQNNGV. This CDR3 region has 16 residues. This chain's CDR3 is CASSLNSGQGIYGYTF.

CDR3 sequence reads: CASTTGEKLFF. The V call is TRBV28, the J call TRBJ1-4; the TCRdb call, TRBD1, lacks DNA for checking. The germline V gene encodes CDR1 MDHEN and CDR2 SYDVKM. The CDR3 has 11 residues.

V gene TRBV20-1 combines with J gene TRBJ1-5; the D gene TCRdb calls, TRBD1, cannot be checked with no DNA. CDR3 length: 15 amino acids. Per germline, CDR1 DFQATT and CDR2 SNEGSKA (reference sequence). This chain's CDR3 is CSASARDRGNQPQHF.

The chain is built from TRBV12-3 or TRBV12-4 and TRBJ2-1; TCRdb outputs TRBD2, but without DNA this stays unchecked. The CDR3 length is 13 residues. The CDR3 protein is CASSHLAGYEQFF.

J is TRBJ2-1 and V is TRBV29-1; the TCRdb D gene call, TRBD2, has no DNA to confirm it. Germline CDR1 is SQVTM and CDR2 is ANQGSEA. The CDR3 extends over 12 amino acids. CDR3 sequence reads: CSVGGGDGEQFF.

This chain joins TRBV12-3 or TRBV12-4 and TRBJ2-1; TCRdb picks TRBD1, but there is no DNA to check that call. The CDR3 covers 14 residues. CDR3 region: CASSFGLAPHEQFF.

V gene TRBV29-1 combines with J gene TRBJ1-2. The CDR3 has 12 amino acids. Per germline, CDR1 SQVTM and CDR2 ANQGSEA. The CDR3 here is CSVTGSNYGYTF.

The chain couples TRBV20-1 to TRBJ2-7; TCRdb names TRBD1, which stays unverified in the absence of DNA. CDR1 and CDR2 (germline): DFQATT, SNEGSKA (reference sequence). This CDR3 region has 13 residues. CDR3: CSASPGPNYEQYF.

V and J are TRBV5-6 and TRBJ2-1. There are 17 residues in the CDR3. CDR1 is SGHDT and CDR2 is YYEEEE in the germline V gene. The CDR3 sequence: CASSLGLADVFYNEQFF. Filled out from reference TRBV5-6 and TRBJ2-1, the complete variable domain reads DAGVTQSPTHLIKTRGQQVTLRCSPKSGHDTVSWYQQALGQGPQFIFQYYEEEERQRGNFPDRFSGHQFPNYSSELNVNALLLGDSALYLCASSLGLADVFYNEQFFGPGTRLTVL.

The chain combines TRBV7-2 with TRBJ2-1; TCRdb picks TRBD1, but there is no DNA to check that call. The V gene's germline CDR1 is SGHTA and CDR2 FQGNSA. CDR3 length: 14 residues. The CDR3 loop is CASSAPGRSVEQFF.

The chain recombines TRBV30 with TRBJ2-2; TCRdb returns TRBD2, unconfirmable since there is no DNA. The CDR3 consists of 13 residues. Germline V lookup: CDR1 GTSNPN, CDR2 SVGIG (reference sequence). CDR3: CAWSFSGSGELFF.